This T cell receptor (beta chain) is from a study of cytomegalovirus exposure and HLA in healthy donors. The overall study: Drawn from HLA-typed donors, approximately 86 million unique TCRs were held in an early data release. The study's findings and limits: Donors belonging to an Asian-associated ancestry cluster reportedly showed fewer N-insertions in productive TCRs than the approximately 690-donor mean, according to what a later analysis found. In a later analysis, most CMV-associated TCR beta chains appeared HLA-restricted.

This clone has only one observation. Its target is not known. The PCR made use of 60 Vbeta and 13 Jbeta primers. The method was immunoSEQ multiplex PCR; TCRdb's version includes in-frame clones alone and lacks a portion of them. The sample has around 130,000 clones, around 85% seen once; the top ten hold over 2%. The sequence was collected from a man younger than 45 in good health and CMV-seronegative. Source material: PBMCs.

For the CDR3, the DNA is TGTGCCAGCAGTGAAAGGGACAGGGGGCAAATAATCTATGGCTACACCTTC. Protein: CASSERDRGQIIYGYTF. The J gene is TRBJ1-2, the V gene TRBV2; 12 bases are shared with TRBD1. Germline CDR1 reads SNHLY; CDR2 reads FYNNEI. J lost 4 bases, V lost 2 bases, and 8 bases had no gene match. CDR3 length: 17 residues.